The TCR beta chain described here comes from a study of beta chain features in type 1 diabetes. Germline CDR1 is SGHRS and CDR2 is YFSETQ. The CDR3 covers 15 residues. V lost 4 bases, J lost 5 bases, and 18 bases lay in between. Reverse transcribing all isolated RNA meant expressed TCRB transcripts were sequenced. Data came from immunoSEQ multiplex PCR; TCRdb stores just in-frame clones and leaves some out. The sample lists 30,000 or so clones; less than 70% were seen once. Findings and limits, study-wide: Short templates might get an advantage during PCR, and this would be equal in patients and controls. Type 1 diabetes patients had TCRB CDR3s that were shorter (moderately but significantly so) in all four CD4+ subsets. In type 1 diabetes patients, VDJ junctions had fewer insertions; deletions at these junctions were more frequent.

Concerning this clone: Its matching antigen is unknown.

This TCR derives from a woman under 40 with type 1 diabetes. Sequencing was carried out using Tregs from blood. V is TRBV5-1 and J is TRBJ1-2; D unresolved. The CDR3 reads CASSTGDGTVYGYTF. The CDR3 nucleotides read TGCGCCAGCAGCACCGGGGATGGCACAGTGTATGGCTACACCTTC.